This entry describes one TCR beta chain. As yet, its antigen is unknown. This entry is derived from a study of cytomegalovirus exposure and HLA in healthy donors. As for the study in general: Among the 300 to 500 genotyped donors, 70% to 90% were placed in the Caucasian-associated ancestry cluster. General study points: The number of N-insertions in an Asian-associated ancestry cluster was reportedly below the 666-donor mean in a later analysis. Another analysis was done later, and it associated roughly 15,000 TCR beta sequences with HLA alleles at 0.05 false discovery rate. On later analysis, the bulk of CMV-associated TCR beta chains appeared to be HLA-restricted.

PCR primers comprised 60 Vbeta and 13 Jbeta primers. TCRdb's table, derived via immunoSEQ multiplex PCR, lists solely in-frame clones and lacks some. The sample has over 200,000 clones. Germline V gene lookup returns CDR1 PRHDT and CDR2 FYEKMQ (reference sequence). The CDR3 covers 16 residues. The V gene lost 5 bases and the J gene lost 2 bases, with 16 bases spanning the gap. The chain combines TRBV13 with TRBJ1-3; D uncertain. The sequence was collected from a woman aged 25-40 years in good health and CMV-seropositive. The sample taken for sequencing was PBMCs. The CDR3 nucleotides are TGTGCCAGCAGCGCGAGCGTCCCAAACCCTGGAAACACCATATATTTT. It codes for CASSASVPNPGNTIYF.